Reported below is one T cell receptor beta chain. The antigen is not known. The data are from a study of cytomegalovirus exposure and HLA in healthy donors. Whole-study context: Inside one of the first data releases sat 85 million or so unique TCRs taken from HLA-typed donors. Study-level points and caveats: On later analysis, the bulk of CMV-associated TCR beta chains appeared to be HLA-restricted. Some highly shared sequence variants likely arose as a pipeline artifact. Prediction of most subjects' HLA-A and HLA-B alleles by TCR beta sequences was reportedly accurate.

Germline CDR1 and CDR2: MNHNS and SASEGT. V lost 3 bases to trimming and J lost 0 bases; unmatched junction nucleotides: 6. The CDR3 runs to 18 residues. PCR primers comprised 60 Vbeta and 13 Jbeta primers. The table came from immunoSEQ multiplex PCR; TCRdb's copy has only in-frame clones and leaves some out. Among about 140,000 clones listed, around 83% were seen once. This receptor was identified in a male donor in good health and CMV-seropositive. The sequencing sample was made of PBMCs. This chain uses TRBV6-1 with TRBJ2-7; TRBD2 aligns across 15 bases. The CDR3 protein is CASSDLGTSGRSSYEQYF. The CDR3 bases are TGTGCCAGCAGTGACCTCGGGACTAGCGGGAGGAGCTCCTACGAGCAGTACTTC.